Presented here are 25 T cell receptor beta chains from one specimen sequenced in a study of a mutant IDH1 vaccine in newly diagnosed glioma. These receptors have no known antigen. As to time point: week 35, safety follow-up. Doses of 300 ug of mutant IDH1 20-mer peptide were given with topical imiquimod. Some clones are missing from TCRdb's copy, which holds only in-frame ones; the method was immunoSEQ multiplex PCR. The data contain some 42,000 clones, approximately 80% of them seen just once; the ten biggest clones take up under 6%. Sample: PBMCs, taken from a glioma patient whose treatment included an IDH1 peptide vaccine. The receptors stem from a woman aged 45-60 years with glioma.

The V and J genes are TRBV5-8 and TRBJ2-7; D ambiguous. The CDR3 has 15 residues. Germline loops: CDR1 SGHTS, CDR2 YDEGEE. The ends were cut back, 3 bases at V and 5 bases at J, with 18 bases in the middle. The CDR3 DNA sequence: TGTGCCAGCAGCTCGTCAGCTGTACCGAGAGACGAGCAGTACTTC. As protein: CASSSSAVPRDEQYF. The full variable domain, completed using reference TRBV5-8 and TRBJ2-7, is EAGVTQSPTHLIKTRGQQATLRCSPISGHTSVYWYQQALGLGLQFLLWYDEGEERNRGNFPPRFSGRQFPNYSSELNVNALELEDSALYLCASSSSAVPRDEQYFGPGTRLTVT.

The genes are TRBV19 and TRBJ1-1; 8 bases agree with TRBD1. V trimming: 4 bases; J trimming: 4 bases; junction bases outside the gene matches: 5. CDR1 is LNHDA, CDR2 SQIVND, per germline (reference sequence). This CDR3 contains 14 residues. The CDR3 sequence: CASSTITGGTEAFF. The CDR3, as DNA: TGTGCCAGTAGTACAATAACAGGGGGCACTGAAGCTTTCTTT.

The CDR3 DNA reads as TGCGCCAGCAGCTTGGTACCGGGAACGAAAGAGACCCAGTACTTC. Its protein is CASSLVPGTKETQYF. J is TRBJ2-5 and V is TRBV5-1; a weak D match, TRBD2 (5 bases). Trimming removed 0 bases from V and 3 bases from J, with 12 bases in between. CDR3 length: 15 residues. The germline V gene encodes CDR1 SGHRS and CDR2 YFSETQ.

The J gene is TRBJ2-3, the V gene TRBV6-4, with 7 bases matching TRBD1. Germline loops: CDR1 MRHNA, CDR2 SNTAGT. The CDR3 extends over 16 amino acids. Trimming removed 0 bases from V and 3 bases from J; junction bases left unmatched: 6. The CDR3 bases are TGTGCCAGCAGTGACTCGGAGACAGGGCAGACAGATACGCAGTATTTT. This gives the protein CASSDSETGQTDTQYF.

The genes are TRBV7-9 and TRBJ2-2; a weak D match, TRBD1 (5 bases). Germline CDR1 SEHNR, CDR2 FQNEAQ (reference sequence). V was clipped by 0 bases and J by 1 base, with 6 bases between them. The CDR3 extends over 15 amino acids. The CDR3 region is CASSLAGQNTGELFF. As DNA, the CDR3 is TGTGCCAGCAGCTTAGCAGGACAGAACACCGGGGAGCTGTTTTTT.

CDR3 coding DNA: TGTGCCAGCAGAAGAGCCTCTGGAAACACCATATATTTT. Amino acid sequence: CASRRASGNTIYF. The chain has TRBV27 and TRBJ1-3; D uncertain. The CDR3 extends over 13 amino acids. CDR1 is MNHEY, CDR2 SMNVEV, per germline (reference sequence). Trimming took off 6 bases at V and 0 bases at J, with 6 bases between the two ends.

The chain joins TRBV29-1 to TRBJ2-7; TRBD1 might be the D (6 bases). Germline loops: CDR1 SQVTM, CDR2 ANQGSEA. The CDR3 is 12 residues long. V was clipped by 5 bases and J by 3 bases, with 11 bases between them. The CDR3 here is CSVRGSGYEQYF. CDR3 in DNA: TGCAGCGTTAGGGGGTCGGGCTACGAGCAGTACTTC.

This clone showed up just once. The chain is built from TRBV11-1 and TRBJ2-5, with D uncertain. V shed 1 base and J shed 5 bases, with 11 bases lying between them. The CDR3 sequence is 14 residues long. Germline CDR1 reads SGHAT; CDR2 reads FQDESV (reference sequence). The CDR3 is CASSLDGWKETQYF. Written as DNA, the CDR3 is TGTGCCAGCAGCTTAGATGGCTGGAAGGAGACCCAGTACTTC.

The chain uses TRBV19 and TRBJ2-6; TRBD2 agrees at 8 bases. Germline CDR1 is LNHDA and CDR2 is SQIVND (reference sequence). The CDR3 consists of 16 residues. The junction had 3 bases not matched to a gene; V was cut back by 3 bases and J by 2 bases. The CDR3 sequence: CASSIGGGPGANVLTF. The CDR3 DNA is TGTGCCAGTAGTATCGGGGGGGGACCTGGGGCCAACGTCCTGACTTTC. Together with reference TRBV19 and TRBJ2-6, the CDR3 gives the full variable domain: DGGITQSPKYLFRKEGQNVTLSCEQNLNHDAMYWYRQDPGQGLRLIYYSQIVNDFQKGDIAEGYSVSREKKESFPLTVTSAQKNPTAFYLCASSIGGGPGANVLTFGAGSRLTVL.

The chain combines TRBV5-4 with TRBJ2-7; tentatively, D is TRBD1 (5 bases). V shed 0 bases and J shed 3 bases, with 10 bases lying between them. Per germline, CDR1 SGHNT and CDR2 YYREEE (reference sequence). The CDR3 is made up of 14 amino acids. The CDR3 DNA reads as TGTGCCAGCAGCTTGGGGCAGGGTAGCTACGAGCAGTACTTC. Residues: CASSLGQGSYEQYF.

In DNA form, the CDR3 reads TGTGCCAGCAGTGGACAGAGCAATCAGCCCCAGCATTTT. Translation gives CASSGQSNQPQHF. The chain combines TRBV6-6 with TRBJ1-5, with a weak D call TRBD1 (6 bases). Germline assignment: CDR1 MNHNY and CDR2 SVGAGI (reference sequence). The CDR3 has 13 amino acids. V was pared by 5 bases and J by 1 base, with 6 bases between.

This chain connects TRBV29-1 to TRBJ2-3; perhaps TRBD2 as D (6 bases). V lost 7 bases, J lost 1 base, and 18 bases lay in between. Looked up from germline, CDR1 is SQVTM and CDR2 is ANQGSEA. This CDR3 contains 15 residues. The CDR3 here is CSGRRGVVGTDTQYF. The CDR3 region has the DNA TGCAGCGGAAGGCGGGGTGTGGTAGGCACAGATACGCAGTATTTT.

The chain recombines TRBV5-6 with TRBJ1-3; TRBD1 agrees at 7 bases. V shed 4 bases, J shed 4 bases, and the junction held 11 bases outside the gene matches. The germline V gene has CDR1 SGHDT and CDR2 YYEEEE. The CDR3 covers 16 residues. The CDR3 protein is CASSRGTAVHGNTIYF. CDR3 bases: TGTGCCAGCAGCCGAGGGACAGCCGTTCACGGAAACACCATATATTTT. Drawing the rest from reference TRBV5-6 and TRBJ1-3, the complete variable domain is DAGVTQSPTHLIKTRGQQVTLRCSPKSGHDTVSWYQQALGQGPQFIFQYYEEEERQRGNFPDRFSGHQFPNYSSELNVNALLLGDSALYLCASSRGTAVHGNTIYFGEGSWLTVV.

This rearrangement joins TRBV13 to TRBJ2-7, with D unclear. This CDR3 has 16 amino acids. Germline V gene sequence: CDR1 PRHDT, CDR2 FYEKMQ (reference sequence). The ends were cut back, 5 bases at V and 0 bases at J, with 17 bases in the middle. CDR3 residues: CASSPRTAQSSYEQYF. The DNA of the CDR3 is TGTGCCAGCAGCCCCCGGACGGCCCAAAGCTCCTACGAGCAGTACTTC.

The genes are TRBV4-2 and TRBJ1-3, with D unresolved. The CDR3 contains 16 residues. V was trimmed by 3 bases and J by 0 bases, leaving 12 bases between them. The germline CDR1 and CDR2 sequences are LGHNA and YNFKEQ. DNA of the CDR3: TGTGCCAGCAGCCAGGGCCCAGTGAGCTCTGGAAACACCATATATTTT. This codes for CASSQGPVSSGNTIYF.

V gene TRBV6-6 combines with J gene TRBJ1-5; the D gene is possibly TRBD1 (6 bases). Trimming cost V 5 bases and J 6 bases, with 14 bases left between them. CDR3 length equals 14 residues. CDR1 and CDR2 from the germline V gene are MNHNY and SVGAGI (reference sequence). CDR3 DNA sequence: TGTGCCAGCAGTCTGCGGGACAACCTTCAGCCCCAGCATTTT. This codes for CASSLRDNLQPQHF.

This rearrangement joins TRBV30 to TRBJ2-5; 16 bases agree with TRBD2. This CDR3 spans 18 amino acids. V shed 2 bases and J 5 bases; nucleotides not matched to a gene: 11. Germline-derived CDR1 and CDR2 are GTSNPN and SVGIG (reference sequence). Here the CDR3 reads CAWSPRTGLAGGQETQYF. The DNA for the CDR3 is TGTGCCTGGAGTCCCAGAACGGGACTAGCGGGGGGGCAGGAGACCCAGTACTTC.

V usage is TRBV9 and J usage is TRBJ1-6; D unresolved. Germline V CDR1 and CDR2: SGDLS, YYNGEE. Trimming removed 3 bases at V and 0 bases at J, with 13 bases between. The CDR3 runs 17 residues. The CDR3 is CASSGGAEGSYNSPLHF. The CDR3 nucleotides read TGTGCCAGCAGCGGAGGCGCCGAAGGCTCCTATAATTCACCCCTCCACTTT.

The chain uses TRBV27 and TRBJ2-7; 9 bases line up with TRBD1. V was clipped by 2 bases and J by 5 bases; unmatched bases: 7. From germline, CDR1 is MNHEY and CDR2 SMNVEV (reference sequence). This CDR3 has 15 amino acids. In nucleotides, the CDR3 is TGTGCCAGCAGTTTAGTCCGGGACAGGGTCCACGAGCAGTACTTC. This encodes CASSLVRDRVHEQYF.

This clone appeared a single time. This sequence joins TRBV5-1 and TRBJ1-3; TRBD1 aligns across 8 bases. This CDR3 contains 18 residues. Germline loops: CDR1 SGHRS, CDR2 YFSETQ. V was pared by 3 bases and J by 8 bases, with 19 bases of the junction left unmatched. Written as DNA, the CDR3 is TGCGCCAGCAGCTCGGGACAGGTCGCCGGAACCCGAACAGACACCATATATTTT. Translating gives CASSSGQVAGTRTDTIYF.

The CDR3 DNA sequence: TGTGCCAGCAGCTTAGGTCCGACAGGGAATTCACCCCTCCACTTT. Residues: CASSLGPTGNSPLHF. The chain has TRBV7-2 and TRBJ1-6; 7 nucleotides line up with TRBD1. Trimming removed 1 base from V and 7 bases from J; junction bases left unmatched: 4. This CDR3 is 15 amino acids long. Germline CDR1 SGHTA, CDR2 FQGNSA.

The chain uses TRBV2 and TRBJ1-1; possible D gene TRBD1, 6 bases. CDR3 length equals 13 residues. From germline, CDR1 is SNHLY and CDR2 FYNNEI. V was pared by 5 bases and J by 4 bases, with 11 bases between. The CDR3 nucleotides are TGTGCCAGCAGTAAAGGGGGGAGCACTGAAGCTTTCTTT. Translating it yields CASSKGGSTEAFF.

This clone was seen a single time. The chain carries TRBV5-6 and TRBJ2-7; D may be TRBD1 (5 bases). Germline-derived CDR1 and CDR2 are SGHDT and YYEEEE. This CDR3 is built from 16 residues. The V and J ends lost 0 bases and 0 bases respectively, with 13 bases between them. The CDR3 protein is CASSLGTGVSSYEQYF. The CDR3 nucleotides are TGTGCCAGCAGCTTGGGAACAGGCGTAAGCTCCTACGAGCAGTACTTC.

The genes are TRBV1 and TRBJ1-2. TRBV1 is tagged as a pseudogene. CDR3 length equals 21 residues. The CDR3 nucleotides read TGCACCAGCAGCCAAGAGAAGAAGTCGGGAGAAAGGTACGTCCACCACTATGGCTACACCTTC. It yields the protein CTSSQEKKSGERYVHHYGYTF.

This clone came up once. This chain joins TRBV19 and TRBJ1-2, with D possibly TRBD1 on 5 matching bases. The CDR3 loop spans 13 amino acids. Germline V CDR1 and CDR2: LNHDA, SQIVND (reference sequence). Trimming took 6 bases from V and 7 from J, leaving 15 bases between them. Here the CDR3 reads CASRRGGDRGYTF. The CDR3 DNA is TGTGCCAGTAGGCGGGGGGGGGATCGTGGCTACACCTTC. Supplemented by reference TRBV19 and TRBJ1-2, the full variable domain reads DGGITQSPKYLFRKEGQNVTLSCEQNLNHDAMYWYRQDPGQGLRLIYYSQIVNDFQKGDIAEGYSVSREKKESFPLTVTSAQKNPTAFYLCASRRGGDRGYTFGSGTRLTVV.